These 2 T cell receptor beta chains came from one sample sequenced in a study of blood T cell repertoires in COVID-19 (dated by TCRdb to 2018 to 2021). Library preparation employed the immunoSEQ multiplex PCR assay. Sourced from immuneACCESS, this table was stored by TCRdb with only in-frame sequences that have V and J called. A share of the clones is absent; for the studies checked, an unresolved V gene accounts for under half, and the remainder has no known explanation. The sample table shows over 70,000 clones, and about four fifths are seen once. 25% to 30% of the sample comes from the top ten. Sequencing was performed on peripheral blood. The source of these receptors is an elderly woman with active or convalescent COVID-19.

The V call is TRBV5-1, the J call TRBJ1-1; D is perhaps TRBD1 (5 bases). Per the germline V gene, CDR1 is SGHRS and CDR2 is YFSETQ. Trimming pared 4 bases from V and 3 bases from J, leaving 16 bases between. The length of the CDR3 is 15 residues. This chain's CDR3 is CASSLGPAAHTEAFF. The CDR3 bases are TGCGCCAGCAGCCTGGGGCCTGCCGCTCACACTGAAGCTTTCTTT.

The J gene is TRBJ2-7, the V gene TRBV5-1; weak D call: TRBD2 (6 bases). CDR1 is SGHRS, CDR2 YFSETQ, per germline. Trimming took off 1 base at V and 2 bases at J, with 10 bases between the two ends. This CDR3 comprises 14 residues. The CDR3 DNA reads TGCGCCAGCAGCTTGTGGGGGGTAACCTACGAGCAGTACTTC. Amino acid sequence: CASSLWGVTYEQYF.